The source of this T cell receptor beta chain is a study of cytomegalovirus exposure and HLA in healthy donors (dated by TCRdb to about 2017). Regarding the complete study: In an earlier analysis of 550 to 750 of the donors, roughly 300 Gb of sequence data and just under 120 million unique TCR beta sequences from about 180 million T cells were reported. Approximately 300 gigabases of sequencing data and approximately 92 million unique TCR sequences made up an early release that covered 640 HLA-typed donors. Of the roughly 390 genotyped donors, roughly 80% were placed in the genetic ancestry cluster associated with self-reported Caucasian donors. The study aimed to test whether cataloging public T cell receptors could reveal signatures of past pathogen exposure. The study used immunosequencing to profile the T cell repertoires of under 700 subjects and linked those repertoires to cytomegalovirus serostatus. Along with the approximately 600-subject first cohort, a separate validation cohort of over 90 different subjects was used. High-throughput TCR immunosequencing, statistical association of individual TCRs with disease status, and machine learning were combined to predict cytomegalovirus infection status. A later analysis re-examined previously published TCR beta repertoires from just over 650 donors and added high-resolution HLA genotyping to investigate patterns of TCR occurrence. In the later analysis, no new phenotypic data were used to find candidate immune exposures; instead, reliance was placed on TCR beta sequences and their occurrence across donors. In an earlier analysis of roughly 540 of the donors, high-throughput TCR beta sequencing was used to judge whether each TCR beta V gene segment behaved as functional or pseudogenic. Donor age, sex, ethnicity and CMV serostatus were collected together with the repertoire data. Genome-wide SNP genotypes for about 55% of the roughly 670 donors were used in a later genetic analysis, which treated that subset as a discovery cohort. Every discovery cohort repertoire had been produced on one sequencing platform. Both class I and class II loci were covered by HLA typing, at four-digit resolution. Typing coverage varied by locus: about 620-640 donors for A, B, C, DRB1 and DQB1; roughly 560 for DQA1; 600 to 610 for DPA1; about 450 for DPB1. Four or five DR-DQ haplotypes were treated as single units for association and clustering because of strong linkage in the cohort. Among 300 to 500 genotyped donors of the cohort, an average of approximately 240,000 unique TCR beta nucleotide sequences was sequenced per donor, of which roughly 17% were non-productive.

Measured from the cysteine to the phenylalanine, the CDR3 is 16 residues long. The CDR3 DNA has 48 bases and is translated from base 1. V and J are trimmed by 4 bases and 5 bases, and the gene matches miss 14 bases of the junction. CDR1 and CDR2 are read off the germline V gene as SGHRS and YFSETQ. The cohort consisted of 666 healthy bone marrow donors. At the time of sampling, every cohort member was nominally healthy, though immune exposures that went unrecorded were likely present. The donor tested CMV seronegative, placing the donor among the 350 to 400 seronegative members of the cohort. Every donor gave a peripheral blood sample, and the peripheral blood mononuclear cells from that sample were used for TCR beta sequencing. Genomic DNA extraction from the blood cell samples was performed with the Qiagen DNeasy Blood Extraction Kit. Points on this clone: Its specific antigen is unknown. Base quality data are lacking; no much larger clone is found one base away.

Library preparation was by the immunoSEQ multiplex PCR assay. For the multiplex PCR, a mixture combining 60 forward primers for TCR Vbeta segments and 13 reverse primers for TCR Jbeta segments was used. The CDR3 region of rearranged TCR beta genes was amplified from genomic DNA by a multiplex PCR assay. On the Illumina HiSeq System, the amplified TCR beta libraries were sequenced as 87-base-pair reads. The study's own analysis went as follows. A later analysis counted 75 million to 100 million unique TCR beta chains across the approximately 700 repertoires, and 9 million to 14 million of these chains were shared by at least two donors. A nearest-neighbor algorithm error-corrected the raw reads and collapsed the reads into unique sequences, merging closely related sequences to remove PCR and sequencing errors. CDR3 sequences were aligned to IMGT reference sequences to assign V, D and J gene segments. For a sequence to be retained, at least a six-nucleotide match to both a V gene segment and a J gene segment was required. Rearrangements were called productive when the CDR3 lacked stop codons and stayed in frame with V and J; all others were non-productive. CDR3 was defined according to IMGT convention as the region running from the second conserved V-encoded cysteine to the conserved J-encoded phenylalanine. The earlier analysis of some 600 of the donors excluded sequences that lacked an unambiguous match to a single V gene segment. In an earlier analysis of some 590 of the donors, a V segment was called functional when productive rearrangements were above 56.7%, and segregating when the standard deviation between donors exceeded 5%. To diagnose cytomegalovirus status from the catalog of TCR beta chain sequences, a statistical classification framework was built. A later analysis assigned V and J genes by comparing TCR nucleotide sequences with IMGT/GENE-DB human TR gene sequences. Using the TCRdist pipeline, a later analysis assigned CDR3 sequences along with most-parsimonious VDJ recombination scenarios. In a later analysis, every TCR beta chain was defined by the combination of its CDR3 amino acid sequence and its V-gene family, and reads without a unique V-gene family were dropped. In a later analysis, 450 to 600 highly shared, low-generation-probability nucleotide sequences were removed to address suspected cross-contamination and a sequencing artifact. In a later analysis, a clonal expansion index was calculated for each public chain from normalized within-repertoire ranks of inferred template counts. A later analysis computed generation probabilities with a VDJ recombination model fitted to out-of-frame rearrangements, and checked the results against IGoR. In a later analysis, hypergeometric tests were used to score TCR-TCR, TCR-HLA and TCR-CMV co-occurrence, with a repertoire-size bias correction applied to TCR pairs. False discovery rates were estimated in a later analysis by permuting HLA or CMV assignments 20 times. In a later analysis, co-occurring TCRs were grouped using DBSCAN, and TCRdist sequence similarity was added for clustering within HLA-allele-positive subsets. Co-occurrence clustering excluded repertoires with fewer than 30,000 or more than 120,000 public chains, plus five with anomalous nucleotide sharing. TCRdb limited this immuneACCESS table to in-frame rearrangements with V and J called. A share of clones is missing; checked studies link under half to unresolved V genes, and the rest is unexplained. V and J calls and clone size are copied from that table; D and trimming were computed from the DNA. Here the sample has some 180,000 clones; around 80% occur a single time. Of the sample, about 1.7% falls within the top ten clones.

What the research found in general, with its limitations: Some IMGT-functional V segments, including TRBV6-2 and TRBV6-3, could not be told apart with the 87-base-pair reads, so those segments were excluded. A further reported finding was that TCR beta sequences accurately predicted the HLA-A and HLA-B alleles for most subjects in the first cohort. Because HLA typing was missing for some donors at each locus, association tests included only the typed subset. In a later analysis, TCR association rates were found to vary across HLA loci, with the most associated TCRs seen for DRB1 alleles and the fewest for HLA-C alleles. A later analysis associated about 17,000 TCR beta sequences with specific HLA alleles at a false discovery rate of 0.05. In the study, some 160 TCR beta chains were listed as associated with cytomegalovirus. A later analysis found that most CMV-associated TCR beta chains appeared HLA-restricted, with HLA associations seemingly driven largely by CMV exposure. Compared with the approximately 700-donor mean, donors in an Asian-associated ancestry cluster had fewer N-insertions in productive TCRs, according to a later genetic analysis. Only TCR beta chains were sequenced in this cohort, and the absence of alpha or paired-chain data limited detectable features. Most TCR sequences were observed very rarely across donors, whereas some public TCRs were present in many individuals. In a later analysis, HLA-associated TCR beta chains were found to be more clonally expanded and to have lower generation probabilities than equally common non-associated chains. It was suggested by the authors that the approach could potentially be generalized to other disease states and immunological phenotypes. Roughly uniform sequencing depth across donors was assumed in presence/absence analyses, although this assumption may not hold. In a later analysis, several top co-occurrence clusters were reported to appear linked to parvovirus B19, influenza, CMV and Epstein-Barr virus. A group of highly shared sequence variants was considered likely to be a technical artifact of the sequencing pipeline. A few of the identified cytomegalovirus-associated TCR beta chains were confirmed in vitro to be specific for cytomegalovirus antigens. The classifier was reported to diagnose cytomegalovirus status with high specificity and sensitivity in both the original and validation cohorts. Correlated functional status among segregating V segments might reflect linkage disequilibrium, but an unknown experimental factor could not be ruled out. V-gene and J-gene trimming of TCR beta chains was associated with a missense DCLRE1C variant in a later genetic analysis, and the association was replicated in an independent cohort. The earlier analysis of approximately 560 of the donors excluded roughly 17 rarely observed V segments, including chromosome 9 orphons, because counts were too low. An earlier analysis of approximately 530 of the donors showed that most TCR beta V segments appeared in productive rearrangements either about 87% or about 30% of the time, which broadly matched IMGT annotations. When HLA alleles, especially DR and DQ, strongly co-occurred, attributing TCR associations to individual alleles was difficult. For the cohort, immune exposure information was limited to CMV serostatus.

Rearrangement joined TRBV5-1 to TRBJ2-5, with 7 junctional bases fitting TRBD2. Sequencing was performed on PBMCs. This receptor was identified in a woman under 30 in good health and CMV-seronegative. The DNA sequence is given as TGCGCCAGCAGCCTCTACGGACGGGGGGTGCGGGAGACCCAGTACTTC. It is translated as CASSLYGRGVRETQYF.